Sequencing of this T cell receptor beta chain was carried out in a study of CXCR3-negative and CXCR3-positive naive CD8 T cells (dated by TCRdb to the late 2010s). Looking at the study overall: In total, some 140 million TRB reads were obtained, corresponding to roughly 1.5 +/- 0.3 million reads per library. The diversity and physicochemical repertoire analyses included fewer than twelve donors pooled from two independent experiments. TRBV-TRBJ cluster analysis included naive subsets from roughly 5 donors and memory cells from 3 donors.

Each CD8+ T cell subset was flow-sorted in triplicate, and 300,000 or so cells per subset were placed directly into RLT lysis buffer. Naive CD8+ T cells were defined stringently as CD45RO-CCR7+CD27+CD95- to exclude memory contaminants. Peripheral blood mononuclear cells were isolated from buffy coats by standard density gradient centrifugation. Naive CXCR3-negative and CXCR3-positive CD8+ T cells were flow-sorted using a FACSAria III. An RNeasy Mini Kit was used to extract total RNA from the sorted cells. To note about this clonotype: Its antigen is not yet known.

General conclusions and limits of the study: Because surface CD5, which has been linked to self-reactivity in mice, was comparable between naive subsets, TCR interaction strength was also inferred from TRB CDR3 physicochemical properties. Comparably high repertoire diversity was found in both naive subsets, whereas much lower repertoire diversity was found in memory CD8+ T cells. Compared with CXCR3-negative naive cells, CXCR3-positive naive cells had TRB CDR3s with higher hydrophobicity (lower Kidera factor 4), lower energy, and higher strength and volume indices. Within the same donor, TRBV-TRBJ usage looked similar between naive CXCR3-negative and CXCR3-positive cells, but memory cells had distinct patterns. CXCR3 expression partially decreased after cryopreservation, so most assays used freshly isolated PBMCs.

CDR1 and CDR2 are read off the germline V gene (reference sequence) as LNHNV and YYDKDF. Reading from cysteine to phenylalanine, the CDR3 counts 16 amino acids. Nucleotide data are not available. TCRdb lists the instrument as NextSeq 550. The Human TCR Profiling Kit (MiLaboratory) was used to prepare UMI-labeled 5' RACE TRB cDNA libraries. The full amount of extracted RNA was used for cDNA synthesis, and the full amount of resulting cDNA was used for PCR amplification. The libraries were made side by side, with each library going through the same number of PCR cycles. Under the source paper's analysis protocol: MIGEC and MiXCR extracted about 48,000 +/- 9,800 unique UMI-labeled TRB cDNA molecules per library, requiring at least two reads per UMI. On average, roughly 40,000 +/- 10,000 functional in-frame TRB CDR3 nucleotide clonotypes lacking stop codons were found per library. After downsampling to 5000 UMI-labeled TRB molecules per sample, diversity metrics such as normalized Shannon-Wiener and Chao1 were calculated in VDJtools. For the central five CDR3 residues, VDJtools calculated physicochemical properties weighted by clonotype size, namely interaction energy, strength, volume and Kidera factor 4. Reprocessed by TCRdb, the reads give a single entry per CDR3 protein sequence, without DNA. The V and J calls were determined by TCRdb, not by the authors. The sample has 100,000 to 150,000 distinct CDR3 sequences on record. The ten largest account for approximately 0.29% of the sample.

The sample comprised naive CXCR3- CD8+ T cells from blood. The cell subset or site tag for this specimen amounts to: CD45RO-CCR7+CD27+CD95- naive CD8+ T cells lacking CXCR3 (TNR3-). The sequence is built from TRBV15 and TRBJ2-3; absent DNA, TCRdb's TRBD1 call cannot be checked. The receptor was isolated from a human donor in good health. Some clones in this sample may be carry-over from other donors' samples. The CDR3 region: CATSPGQYSSTDTQYF.